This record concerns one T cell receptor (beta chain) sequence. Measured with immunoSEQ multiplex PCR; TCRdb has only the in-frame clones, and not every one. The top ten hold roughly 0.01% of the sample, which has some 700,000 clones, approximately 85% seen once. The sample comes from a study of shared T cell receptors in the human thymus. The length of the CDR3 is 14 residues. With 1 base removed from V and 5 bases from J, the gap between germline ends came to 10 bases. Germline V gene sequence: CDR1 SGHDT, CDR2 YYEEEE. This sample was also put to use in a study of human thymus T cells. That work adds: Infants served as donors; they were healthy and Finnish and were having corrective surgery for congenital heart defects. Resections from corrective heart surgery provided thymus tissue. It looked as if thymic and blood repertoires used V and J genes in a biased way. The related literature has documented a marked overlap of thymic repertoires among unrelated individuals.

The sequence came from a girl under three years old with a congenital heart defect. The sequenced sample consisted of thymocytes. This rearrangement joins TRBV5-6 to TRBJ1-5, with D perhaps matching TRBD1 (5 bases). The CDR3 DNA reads TGTGCCAGCAGCTTGACCGGCAGGGATCAGCCCCAGCATTTT. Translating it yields CASSLTGRDQPQHF.